These T cell receptor beta chains were read from a single sample in a study of cytomegalovirus exposure and HLA in healthy donors. Some clones are missing from TCRdb's copy, which holds only in-frame ones; the method was immunoSEQ multiplex PCR. The data show over 130,000 clones, just over 70% seen once. The sequenced material came from PBMCs. These receptor sequences come from a woman aged 25 to 39 in good health and CMV-seronegative. Each CDR3 is given with its conserved first and last residue. A D gene is named only where the DNA matches it firmly. Some rows have no size entry. The others give once, few or many, or a class for an expanded clone.

>-|-|TRBJ2-7|TRBV7-8
TGTGCCAGCAGCTTAGGCAGGGGAGACGAGCAGTACTTC
CASSLGRGDEQYF
>TRBD1|-|TRBJ1-6|TRBV2
TGTGCCAGCAGACGGGACAGTTCGAATTCACCCCTCCACTTT
CASRRDSSNSPLHF
>TRBD1|-|TRBJ2-5|TRBV5-4
TGTGCCAGCAGCGGAGCCGGACAGGGAAAAGAGACCCAGTACTTC
CASSGAGQGKETQYF
>-|few|TRBJ1-1|TRBV6-1
TGTGCCAGTCCGGACACGATGAACACTGAAGCTTTCTTT
CASPDTMNTEAFF
>-|-|TRBJ1-1|TRBV28
TGTGCCAGCAGTTTAGGGCAGACGAACACTGAAGCTTTCTTT
CASSLGQTNTEAFF
>TRBD2|-|TRBJ2-2|TRBV10-3
TGTGCCATCAGTGAGTCTAGCGGGAGAGGCTCCGGGGAGCTGTTTTTT
CAISESSGRGSGELFF
>TRBD1|-|TRBJ1-5|TRBV19
TGTGCCAGTGATCCGGGACAGGATAGCAATCAGCCCCAGCATTTT
CASDPGQDSNQPQHF
>TRBD1|-|TRBJ2-7|TRBV6-5
TGTGCCAGCAGTTACGCGACAGGGCCTGTGTACGAGCAGTACTTC
CASSYATGPVYEQYF
>-|-|TRBJ2-1|TRBV11-3
TGTGCCAGCAGCTCTACAGGGTACAATGAGCAGTTCTTC
CASSSTGYNEQFF
>-|-|TRBJ2-6|TRBV6-1
TGTGCCAGCATCAGGGCCTCCTCTGGGGCCAACGTCCTGACTTTC
CASIRASSGANVLTF
>-|-|TRBJ1-5|TRBV2
TGTGCCAGCAGTGAAGGCACAGGCCGTCAGCCCCAGCATTTT
CASSEGTGRQPQHF
>-|-|TRBJ1-5|TRBV29-1
TGCAGCGTGGGGGGGTCAGGGTCAAATCAGCCCCAGCATTTT
CSVGGSGSNQPQHF
>TRBD2|-|TRBJ2-7|TRBV7-8
TGTGCCAGCAGCGGACTAGCGGGAGTTTCCGAGCAGTACTTC
CASSGLAGVSEQYF
>TRBD2|-|TRBJ2-7|TRBV5-4
TGTGCCAGCAGCTTGAGACGAGGCGGCGGGGGAAGCTACGAGCAGTACTTC
CASSLRRGGGGSYEQYF
>-|-|TRBJ2-7|TRBV10-3
TGTGCCATCGCAACCCCAGTCTACGAGCAGTACTTC
CAIATPVYEQYF
>TRBD1|-|TRBJ1-4|TRBV5-6
TGTGCCAGCAGCTCGGGGGGACAGGGTAACGAAAAACTGTTTTTT
CASSSGGQGNEKLFF
>-|few|TRBJ2-3|TRBV10-3
TGTGCCGTCCTAGCACACCCTTCCACAGATACGCAGTATTTT
CAVLAHPSTDTQYF
>-|-|TRBJ2-7|TRBV28
TGTGCCAGCAGTCGAAACAGGTGGAGGCAGTACTTC
CASSRNRWRQYF
>TRBD2|-|TRBJ2-5|TRBV5-4
TGTGCCAGCAGGGTAGGACTAGCGGGTTCCGAGACCCAGTACTTC
CASRVGLAGSETQYF
>-|-|TRBJ1-6|TRBV30
TGTGCCTGGAGAACAGGGAGGGTCAATAATTCACCCCTCCACTTT
CAWRTGRVNNSPLHF
>-|-|TRBJ2-3|TRBV12-1
TGTGCCAGCAAATTCGGACAGGGGGTTGAAGATACGCAGTATTTT
CASKFGQGVEDTQYF
>TRBD1|-|TRBJ1-4|TRBV2
TGTGCCAGCAGTGGGACAGGAAATGAAAAACTGTTTTTT
CASSGTGNEKLFF
>-|-|TRBJ2-1|TRBV9
TGTGCCAGCACCCGAGGGTCAACCCAAGGAACTGAGCAGTTCTTC
CASTRGSTQGTEQFF
>-|few|TRBJ1-2|TRBV28
TGTGCCAGCAGTTTAATCAGTAACTATGGCTACACCTTC
CASSLISNYGYTF
>TRBD1|-|TRBJ1-5|TRBV6-1
TGTGCCAGCAGTGAGCAGACAGGGAATCCCTGGAATCAGCCCCAGCATTTT
CASSEQTGNPWNQPQHF
>-|-|TRBJ2-1|TRBV5-1
TGCGCCAGCAGCTACCCCAGGGGTGGTGAGCAGTTCTTC
CASSYPRGGEQFF
>TRBD2|-|TRBJ2-5|TRBV6-1
TGTGCCAGCAGTTCGTTAGCGGGGGGAGAGACCCAGTACTTC
CASSSLAGGETQYF
>-|-|TRBJ2-2|TRBV7-8
TGTGCCAGCAGCTTAGTCGGCAGGGCCCCCGGGGAGCTGTTTTTT
CASSLVGRAPGELFF
>TRBD1|-|TRBJ1-2|TRBV10-3
TGTGCCACTACCTCCGGGACAGGGATCAACTATGGCTACACCTTC
CATTSGTGINYGYTF
>TRBD2|once|TRBJ2-3|TRBV6-1
TGTGCCAGCAGCCCCAGCGGGAGCAAACCAGATACGCAGTATTTT
CASSPSGSKPDTQYF
>TRBD1|-|TRBJ1-6|TRBV6-5
TGTGCCAGCAGATGGGACAGGGATTCACCCCTCCACTTT
CASRWDRDSPLHF
>TRBD1|-|TRBJ2-3|TRBV6-5
TGTGCCAGCAGTCGGACAGGGGACGGAGCAGATACGCAGTATTTT
CASSRTGDGADTQYF
>TRBD2|once|TRBJ2-1|TRBV2
TGTGCCAGCAGGGCGACTAGCGGGAGATCTGGTGAGCAGTTCTTC
CASRATSGRSGEQFF
>TRBD2|few|TRBJ2-1|TRBV2
TGTGCCAGCATGCCACTGGCTAGCGGGAGCTACAATGAGCAGTTCTTC
CASMPLASGSYNEQFF
>TRBD1|few|TRBJ1-1|TRBV7-2
TGTGCCAGCAGCTTAGCGCACAGGGGAGCTTTCTTT
CASSLAHRGAFF
>-|-|TRBJ1-5|TRBV29-1
TGCAGCGTTGGTAGGGGCACGGGGCCCCAGCATTTT
CSVGRGTGPQHF
>TRBD1|-|TRBJ2-7|TRBV30
TGTGCCTGGACAAAGGACAGGCTCTACGAGCAGTACTTC
CAWTKDRLYEQYF
>-|-|TRBJ2-5|TRBV5-6
TGTGCCAGCAGTAGGGGCGCGGGGCAAGAGGCCCAGTACTTC
CASSRGAGQEAQYF
>-|-|TRBJ2-3|TRBV4-1
TGCGCCAGCAGCCAGAGCGGACGGACTAACACAGATACGCAGTATTTT
CASSQSGRTNTDTQYF
>TRBD2|-|TRBJ2-3|TRBV7-9
TGTGCCAGCAGCTCCAGCCTGGGACTAGCGGGAGACACAGATACGCAGTATTTT
CASSSSLGLAGDTDTQYF
>TRBD2|-|TRBJ2-1|TRBV9
TGTGCCAGCAGCACCCGGACTAGCGGGGGATCACATGAGCAGTTCTTC
CASSTRTSGGSHEQFF
>-|-|TRBJ1-2|TRBV2
TGTGCCAGCACTAGGGTGGCGGGAGGCTACACCTTC
CASTRVAGGYTF
>-|-|TRBJ2-1|TRBV5-1
TGCGCCAGTAAACCAGGGGTTACGTCCTACAATGAGCAGTTCTTC
CASKPGVTSYNEQFF
>-|few|TRBJ1-3|TRBV27
TGTGCCAGCAGCTCCCGCCATTGGGGGCGTCTCGGCACCATATATTTT
CASSSRHWGRLGTIYF